The rows below give T cell receptor beta chains drawn from one sample of a study of T cells expressing NK-cell markers. Following a re-call of the 5' RACE reads, TCRdb has one entry per CDR3 protein and lacks DNA. This sample contains roughly 160,000 distinct CDR3 sequences. The source material was blood T cells: a sorted CD56 or NKG2C T cell subset, CD4+ or CD8+ T cells, or bulk PBMC T cells (not recorded which). The source is a man aged 18-69 years in good health. CDR3s include the opening cysteine and the closing phenylalanine or tryptophan.

j_call,v_call,cdr3_aa
TRBJ2-5,TRBV4-1,CASSQDVTSGETQYF
TRBJ2-1,TRBV9,CASSAGGGSEQFF
TRBJ2-1,TRBV27,CASSYGTSGGTNEQFF
TRBJ2-3,TRBV9,CASSPQAGGPTDTQYF
TRBJ1-5,TRBV7-2,CASSGAGLPDGQPQHF
TRBJ1-5,TRBV12-3/TRBV12-4,CASRDGTLNQPQHF
TRBJ1-2,TRBV9,CASSVGTGVNYGYTF
TRBJ2-3,TRBV7-9,CASSYPASAETQYF
TRBJ1-3,TRBV6-1,CASRRLGTGNTIYF
TRBJ1-5,TRBV20-1,CSAFRQGDNQPQHF
TRBJ1-1,TRBV7-2,CASSSGVAEAFF
TRBJ2-7,TRBV19,CASSTGGRVEQYF
TRBJ2-2,TRBV7-9,CASSLAPSVVETGELFF
TRBJ1-4,TRBV5-1,CASSLGDGAGEKLFF
TRBJ1-5,TRBV9,CASSRLGDLGPQHF
TRBJ1-2,TRBV12-3/TRBV12-4,CASTRGDNLGYYGYTF
TRBJ2-1,TRBV20-1,CSARIQDRRDEQFF
TRBJ2-3,TRBV7-2,CASSLTLRVHTDTQYF
TRBJ2-7,TRBV3-1,CASSQVWTGGLEQYF
TRBJ2-6,TRBV3-1,CASSLGLAGASSGANVLTF
TRBJ2-1,TRBV12-3/TRBV12-4,CATRPNWGGAWEQFF
TRBJ2-6,TRBV3-1,CASSQAGRLSGANVLTF
TRBJ2-1,TRBV9,CASSRPKSGGARNEQFF
TRBJ2-3,TRBV19,CASSIIGLEDTQYF
TRBJ2-5,TRBV21-1,CASSKLADYPWETQYF
TRBJ1-3,TRBV4-2,CASSQDFGLSGNTIYF
TRBJ2-1,TRBV12-3/TRBV12-4,CASSLENRGAESSYNEQFF
TRBJ2-1,TRBV27,CASSLIGPSSYNEQFF
TRBJ2-3,TRBV12-3/TRBV12-4,CASSYGLAGIATDTQYF
TRBJ2-7,TRBV7-9,CASSTYTDVPYEQYF
TRBJ1-5,TRBV5-8,CASSLDQRSNQPQHF
TRBJ2-1,TRBV9,CASSRGGGPSYNEQFF
TRBJ2-5,TRBV28,CATKKPGGPEQETQYF
TRBJ2-1,TRBV28,CASNTGVNEQFF
TRBJ2-7,TRBV2,CASGQGTWGEQYF
TRBJ1-1,TRBV27,CASSLGAQGHTEAFF
TRBJ1-1,TRBV6-5,CASSSSHRRVDMNTEAFF
TRBJ2-7,TRBV13,CASSPQMDSAGQYF
TRBJ2-5,TRBV4-2,CASSQALAMYQETQYF
TRBJ2-7,TRBV6-1,CATYFVGSGGYYEQYF
TRBJ2-5,TRBV6-1,CASSEVSGGSETQYF
TRBJ2-6,TRBV19,CASSIGSSGANVLTF
TRBJ1-2,TRBV19,CASRKGYNYGYTF
TRBJ1-5,TRBV7-9,CASSQGLGNQPQHF
TRBJ2-4,TRBV28,CASGTLAKNIQYF
TRBJ2-7,TRBV19,CASSPSGQGPYEQYF
TRBJ1-4,TRBV28,CASSFAGNNEKLFF
TRBJ2-3,TRBV11-1,CASTRLRGSRGAITDTQYF
TRBJ1-2,TRBV6-5,CASSTWTERDGYTF
TRBJ2-1,TRBV20-1,CSAISTGYEQFF
TRBJ2-7,TRBV5-1,CASQGTGNYEQYF
TRBJ2-3,TRBV13,CASSSTGTSTDTQYF
TRBJ2-5,TRBV3-1,CASSQKLGRETQYF
TRBJ2-1,TRBV12-3/TRBV12-4,CASTLKGAPYNEQFF
TRBJ2-5,TRBV27,CASSYESAAQETQCF
TRBJ2-5,TRBV5-1,CASSLTSGREASETQYF
TRBJ1-1,TRBV6-5,CASSYSRSGANTEAFF
TRBJ2-7,TRBV19,CASSAGASEQYF
TRBJ2-7,TRBV5-6,CASRSGQYLEQYF
TRBJ2-1,TRBV28,CASRTASFFYNEQFF